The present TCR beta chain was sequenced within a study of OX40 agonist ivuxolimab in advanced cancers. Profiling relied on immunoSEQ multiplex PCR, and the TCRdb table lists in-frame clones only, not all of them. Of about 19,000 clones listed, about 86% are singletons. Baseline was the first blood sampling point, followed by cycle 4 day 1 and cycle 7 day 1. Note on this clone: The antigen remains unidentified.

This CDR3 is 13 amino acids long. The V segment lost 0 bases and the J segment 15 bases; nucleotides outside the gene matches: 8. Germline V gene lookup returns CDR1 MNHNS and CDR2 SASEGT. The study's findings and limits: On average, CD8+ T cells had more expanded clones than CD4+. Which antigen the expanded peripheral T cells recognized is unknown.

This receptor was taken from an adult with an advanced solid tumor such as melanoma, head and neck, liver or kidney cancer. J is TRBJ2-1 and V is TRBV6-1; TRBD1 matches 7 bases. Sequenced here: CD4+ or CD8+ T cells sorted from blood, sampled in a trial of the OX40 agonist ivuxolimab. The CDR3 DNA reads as TGTGCCAGCAGTGAAGCTGCTCAGGGGGTACTGTTCTTC. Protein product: CASSEAAQGVLFF.